The 12 T cell receptor beta chains in this list originate from one sample, sequenced in a study of cytomegalovirus exposure and HLA in healthy donors. 13 Jbeta primers and 60 Vbeta primers were used for the PCR. The protocol was immunoSEQ multiplex PCR, while the TCRdb copy is restricted to in-frame clones and leaves out a portion. In the table there are 150,000 to 200,000 clones, about three quarters of which are singletons. Sequencing was carried out using PBMCs. These receptor sequences come from a man aged 50-60 years in good health and CMV-seropositive.

As for this clone: Other DNA sequences from this sample encode an identical CDR3 as well. The gene calls are TRBV28 and TRBJ2-7; 11 bases align to TRBD1. Germline CDR1 is MDHEN and CDR2 is SYDVKM. The length of the CDR3 is 14 residues. Germline trimming cut 4 bases from V and 3 bases from J; bases unmatched to any gene: 2. Written as DNA, the CDR3 is TGTGCCAGCAGTTCGGGACAGGGGGTCTACGAGCAGTACTTC. It yields the protein CASSSGQGVYEQYF.

V usage is TRBV5-1 and J usage is TRBJ2-3, with TRBD1 matching over 7 bases. Trimming cost V 4 bases and J 5 bases; bases outside gene matches: 10. There are 15 residues in the CDR3. Germline loops: CDR1 SGHRS, CDR2 YFSETQ. The CDR3 region is CASSLTGQKEDTQYF. CDR3 coding DNA: TGCGCCAGCAGCCTGACAGGGCAGAAGGAAGATACGCAGTATTTT.

Written as DNA, the CDR3 is TGTGCCAGTAGTTACGGACCCGGACTAGGCGAGACCCAGTACTTC. Residues: CASSYGPGLGETQYF. This chain joins TRBV19 and TRBJ2-5, with 7 bases that match TRBD2. The CDR3 extends over 15 amino acids. CDR1 and CDR2 (germline): LNHDA, SQIVND (reference sequence). Trimming cost V 5 bases and J 5 bases; bases outside gene matches: 11.

The V and J genes are TRBV6-6 and TRBJ1-5; 9 positions match TRBD1. Germline loops: CDR1 MNHNY, CDR2 SVGAGI (reference sequence). Trimming took 7 bases from V and 5 from J; bases not matched to a gene: 9. The CDR3 consists of 15 residues. In DNA, the CDR3 is TGTGCCAGCAACCAACCGGGACAGGGAGATCAGCCCCAGCATTTT. Its protein is CASNQPGQGDQPQHF.

The V and J genes are TRBV29-1 and TRBJ1-2, with a tentative D call TRBD1 (5 bases). The CDR3 is 11 residues long. V dropped 7 bases and J dropped 8 bases, with 14 bases sitting between them. The germline gives CDR1 SQVTM, CDR2 ANQGSEA. This CDR3 reads CSGFQGKGYTF. Written as DNA, the CDR3 is TGCAGCGGTTTTCAGGGAAAGGGCTACACCTTC. The entire variable domain, with the rest obtained from reference TRBV29-1 and TRBJ1-2, is as follows: SAVISQKPSRDICQRGTSLTIQCQVDSQVTMMFWYRQQPGQSLTLIATANQGSEATYESGFVIDKFPISRPNLTFSTLTVSNMSPEDSSIYLCSGFQGKGYTFGSGTRLTVV.

The J gene is TRBJ1-4, the V gene TRBV9; D possibly corresponds to TRBD1 (5 bases). V shed 0 bases and J shed 7 bases, with 16 bases lying between them. The CDR3 is 16 residues long. Germline loops: CDR1 SGDLS, CDR2 YYNGEE. The DNA for the CDR3 is TGTGCCAGCAGCGTAGGGTTCGCAGGGACTGGTGAAAAACTGTTTTTT. Residues: CASSVGFAGTGEKLFF.

J is TRBJ1-5 and V is TRBV18; D uncertain. V lost 3 bases and J 4 bases, leaving 10 bases between the germline ends. Germline-derived CDR1 and CDR2 are KGHSH and LQKENI. CDR3 length equals 14 residues. CDR3 DNA: TGTGCCAGCTCACCCAACTCGGGGAATCAGCCCCAGCATTTT. Protein product: CASSPNSGNQPQHF.

The chain carries TRBV13 and TRBJ2-3; D perhaps matches TRBD2 (6 bases). The CDR3 has 15 amino acids. Germline V gives CDR1 PRHDT, CDR2 FYEKMQ (reference sequence). V lost 3 bases and J 2 bases, leaving 12 bases between the germline ends. The CDR3 loop reads CASSLGRSYTDTQYF. The DNA of the CDR3 is TGTGCCAGCAGCTTGGGGAGGTCTTACACAGATACGCAGTATTTT.

J is TRBJ2-5 and V is TRBV4-1; TRBD1 is a possible D gene (6 bases). The germline V gene encodes CDR1 MGHRA and CDR2 YSYEKL. Trimming took 1 base from V and 3 from J, leaving 18 bases between them. This CDR3 spans 17 amino acids. CDR3 DNA: TGCGCCAGCAGCCAAGCCCCAGGGGTGGGCACCAAAGAGACCCAGTACTTC. Amino acids: CASSQAPGVGTKETQYF.

The count of this clone is one. This CDR3 is also generated by other DNA sequences in the sample. The V and J genes are TRBV5-1 and TRBJ2-5; possible D gene TRBD2, 6 bases. V lost 1 base to trimming and J lost 5 bases, with 6 bases between them. CDR3 length: 12 amino acids. Germline assignment: CDR1 SGHRS and CDR2 YFSETQ. The CDR3 region is CASSLRGETQYF. The CDR3 DNA reads as TGCGCCAGCAGCTTGCGGGGGGAGACCCAGTACTTC.

The chain carries TRBV28 and TRBJ1-2; D ambiguous. The germline V gene has CDR1 MDHEN and CDR2 SYDVKM. Trimming stripped 4 bases from V and 4 bases from J, with 16 bases between. This CDR3 is 15 amino acids long. The CDR3 region has the DNA TGTGCCAGCAGTTCCCGCGTCGATCCTCTCTATGGCTACACCTTC. Translated, it gives CASSSRVDPLYGYTF.

The chain carries TRBV6-1 and TRBJ2-7; 7 bases line up with TRBD1. The CDR3 sequence is 15 residues long. Germline V CDR1 and CDR2: MNHNS, SASEGT. V lost 5 bases, J lost 5 bases, and 12 bases stayed unmatched. The CDR3 DNA reads TGTGCCAGCAGTTCTCTGGCAGGGGGTTATAACGAGCAGTACTTC. Translating gives CASSSLAGGYNEQYF.